This entry lists 12 T cell receptor beta chains sequenced from one sample in a study of cytomegalovirus exposure and HLA in healthy donors. PCR amplification relied on 60 Vbeta primers (plus 13 Jbeta primers). Sequencing was performed with immunoSEQ multiplex PCR; in TCRdb, only in-frame clones are kept and a portion is missing. The table lists under 75,000 clones, around two thirds of them singletons. Input material: PBMCs. These receptors originate from a human donor in good health.

The rearrangement links TRBV7-9 to TRBJ1-3; possibly TRBD1 for D (5 bases). Germline CDR1 reads SEHNR; CDR2 reads FQNEAQ (reference sequence). Between the trimmed V and J ends, which lost 2 bases and 0 bases, there was a span of 14 bases. The CDR3 spans 17 residues. CDR3 sequence (DNA): TGTGCCAGCAGCTTATCGGGCAGGGCATCCTCTGGAAACACCATATATTTT. It encodes CASSLSGRASSGNTIYF.

This chain joins TRBV4-2 and TRBJ2-1, with D possibly matching TRBD2 (5 bases). CDR3 length: 14 amino acids. V lost 0 bases and J lost 12, with 15 bases in between. From germline, CDR1 is LGHNA and CDR2 YNFKEQ. CDR3 sequence: CASSQDIAREWQFF. CDR3 nucleotide sequence: TGTGCCAGCAGCCAAGATATTGCACGGGAATGGCAGTTCTTC.

The CDR3 sequence is CASSLTGSGANVLTF. The CDR3, as DNA: TGTGCCAGCAGCCTAACGGGCTCTGGGGCCAACGTCCTGACTTTC. V and J are TRBV28 and TRBJ2-6; no definite D call. This CDR3 is 15 amino acids long. Germline-derived CDR1 and CDR2 are MDHEN and SYDVKM. V was shortened by 6 bases and J by 0 bases, with 9 bases between the two germline ends.

The chain employs TRBV7-6 and TRBJ2-2, with 8 bases aligning to TRBD2. With V trimmed by 4 bases and J by 7 bases, 5 bases remained unmatched. The CDR3 length is 14 residues. Germline lookup yields CDR1 SGHVS and CDR2 FNYEAQ. CDR3 sequence (DNA): TGTGCCAGCAGCTCCGGGAGGGCCGACGGGGAGCTGTTTTTT. This codes for CASSSGRADGELFF.

The chain recombines TRBV7-8 with TRBJ1-5, with 11 bases matching TRBD1. The CDR3 runs to 15 residues. V was pared by 5 bases and J by 4 bases, with 4 bases of the junction left unmatched. CDR1 SGHVS and CDR2 FQNEAQ come from the germline V gene. Written as DNA, the CDR3 is TGTGCCAGCAGCCCGGGACAGGGGGGGAATCAGCCCCAGCATTTT. As protein: CASSPGQGGNQPQHF.

The V gene is TRBV28, the J gene TRBJ1-1, with TRBD1 matching 7 bases. Losses at the gene ends were 6 bases for V and 5 bases for J; bases not matched to a gene: 12. Per germline, CDR1 MDHEN and CDR2 SYDVKM. This CDR3 spans 15 amino acids. As DNA, the CDR3 is TGTGCCAGCAGCTATCCCGCAGGGGGGCGGACTGAAGCTTTCTTT. The encoded protein is CASSYPAGGRTEAFF.

This clone showed up just once. The rearrangement links TRBV6-5 to TRBJ2-5, with D perhaps matching TRBD1 (7 bases). The J call may not be correct, given that the DNA end is closer to TRBJ2-7. The CDR3 sequence is 16 residues long. Germline V CDR1 and CDR2: MNHEY, SVGAGI. CDR3 loop: CASSYQGGQTSYEQYF. Written as DNA, the CDR3 is TGTGCCAGCAGTTACCAGGGGGGCCAAACCTCCTACGAGCAGTACTTC.

The rearrangement uses TRBV9 and TRBJ1-5, with unresolved D. V gave up 3 bases and J gave up 1 base, with 8 bases separating them. The CDR3 has 14 amino acids. Germline values: CDR1 SGDLS, CDR2 YYNGEE. Written as DNA, the CDR3 is TGTGCCAGCAGCGCGCAGTCAAGCAATCAGCCCCAGCATTTT. This sequence encodes CASSAQSSNQPQHF. The full variable domain, completed using reference TRBV9 and TRBJ1-5, is DSGVTQTPKHLITATGQRVTLRCSPRSGDLSVYWYQQSLDQGLQFLIQYYNGEERAKGNILERFSAQQFPDLHSELNLSSLELGDSALYFCASSAQSSNQPQHFGDGTRLSIL.

Here the CDR3 DNA reads TGTGCCAGCAGGCCGACGGGGAACACCGGGGAGCTGTTTTTT. It codes for CASRPTGNTGELFF. This chain uses TRBV27 with TRBJ2-2, with no clear D. The V and J ends lost 6 bases and 1 base respectively, with 9 bases between them. The CDR3 loop spans 14 amino acids. The germline V gene encodes CDR1 MNHEY and CDR2 SMNVEV (reference sequence).

This clone was detected many times. The V gene is TRBV2, the J gene TRBJ1-2; 8 bases agree with TRBD1. CDR3 length equals 16 residues. The trim removed 3 bases at V and 3 bases at J, leaving 9 bases unmatched. The V gene's germline CDR1 is SNHLY and CDR2 FYNNEI. CDR3 nucleotides: TGTGCCAGCAGTGACACTTTGGCAGGGGGCGACTATGGCTACACCTTC. It yields the protein CASSDTLAGGDYGYTF.

The chain couples TRBV7-9 to TRBJ1-2, with 8 bases identical to TRBD1. Germline loops: CDR1 SEHNR, CDR2 FQNEAQ (reference sequence). V gave up 4 bases and J gave up 0 bases; unmatched junction bases: 13. This CDR3 contains 18 residues. The CDR3 bases are TGTGCCAGCAGCTGGGGGGGGGACAGGAGCAATTCTAACTATGGCTACACCTTC. Amino acid sequence: CASSWGGDRSNSNYGYTF.

V usage is TRBV18 and J usage is TRBJ2-1; possible D gene TRBD2, 5 bases. The CDR3 runs to 14 residues. CDR1 and CDR2 (germline): KGHSH, LQKENI. V was clipped by 6 bases and J by 3 bases, with 12 bases between them. The CDR3 region is CASSLNRDYNEQFF. The CDR3 DNA follows: TGTGCCAGCTCCCTAAACCGGGACTACAATGAGCAGTTCTTC.